Shown below are 24 T cell receptor beta chains from a single sample sequenced in a study of identifying expanded T cells in peripheral blood. Some clones are missing from TCRdb's copy, which holds only in-frame ones; the method was immunoSEQ multiplex PCR. In the table there are approximately 85,000 clones, roughly 86% of which are singletons. Specimen: blood. These TCRs come from a person aged 18 to 75 in good health.

This clone was seen only once. The chain recombines TRBV5-1 with TRBJ1-1, with unresolved D. Between the trimmed V and J ends, which lost 6 bases and 1 base, there was a span of 10 bases. This CDR3 region has 13 residues. CDR1 SGHRS and CDR2 YFSETQ come from the germline V gene. CDR3 nucleotide sequence: TGCGCCAGCAACAAAAACCCGAACACTGAAGCTTTCTTT. Protein: CASNKNPNTEAFF.

The chain recombines TRBV29-1 with TRBJ1-1; D is unresolved. Germline-derived CDR1 and CDR2 are SQVTM and ANQGSEA. The CDR3 runs 10 residues. V was pared by 3 bases and J by 3 bases, with 2 bases between. The CDR3 loop is CSVDHTEAFF. DNA of the CDR3: TGCAGCGTTGACCACACTGAAGCTTTCTTT.

The CDR3 protein is CASSSQYGDTQYF. CDR3 nucleotide sequence: TGTGCCAGCAGTTCTCAGTACGGAGATACGCAGTATTTT. V gene TRBV28 combines with J gene TRBJ2-3; no clear D gene. V gave up 4 bases and J gave up 5 bases, with 10 bases separating them. In germline, CDR1 is MDHEN, CDR2 SYDVKM. The CDR3 has 13 amino acids.

The rearrangement links TRBV2 to TRBJ2-1; 10 nucleotides agree with TRBD1. Unmatched junction bases numbered 5, after V lost 11 bases and J lost 7 bases. Germline lookup yields CDR1 SNHLY and CDR2 FYNNEI. The CDR3 sequence is 12 residues long. DNA for the CDR3: TGTGCCGGGGGGACAGGGGTAAATGAGCAGTTCTTC. Translating gives CAGGTGVNEQFF.

The chain has TRBV10-3 and TRBJ1-2; D gene unclear. Germline lookup yields CDR1 ENHRY and CDR2 SYGVKD. Trimming removed 0 bases from V and 3 bases from J, with 8 bases in between. The CDR3 totals 14 residues. The CDR3 protein is CAISESERYYGYTF. CDR3 in DNA: TGTGCCATCAGTGAGTCGGAGAGGTACTATGGCTACACCTTC.

This clone has a handful of counts. This chain joins TRBV4-2 and TRBJ2-7; D is unresolved. This CDR3 region has 13 residues. CDR1 and CDR2 from the germline V gene are LGHNA and YNFKEQ. Trimming took off 4 bases at V and 0 bases at J, with 7 bases between the two ends. The chain's CDR3 is CASSPGDSYEQYF. The CDR3 DNA follows: TGTGCCAGCAGCCCTGGGGACTCCTACGAGCAGTACTTC.

The CDR3 DNA follows: TGTGCCAGCTCGCGACTAGCGGTCGAAGAGACCCAGTACTTC. It translates to CASSRLAVEETQYF. V and J are TRBV18 and TRBJ2-5; 9 nucleotides align to TRBD2. The V segment lost 6 bases and the J segment 3 bases; nucleotides outside the gene matches: 5. Germline CDR1 and CDR2: KGHSH and LQKENI. The CDR3 is 14 residues long. The full variable domain, its missing parts supplied by reference TRBV18 and TRBJ2-5, is NAGVMQNPRHLVRRRGQEARLRCSPMKGHSHVYWYRQLPEEGLKFMVYLQKENIIDESGMPKERFSAEFPKEGPSILRIQQVVRGDSAAYFCASSRLAVEETQYFGPGTRLLVL.

The chain is built from TRBV7-8 and TRBJ2-1; D may be TRBD2 (6 bases). V gave up 4 bases and J gave up 8 bases, with 15 bases separating them. CDR1 is SGHVS and CDR2 is FQNEAQ in the germline V gene. The CDR3 sequence is 14 residues long. Here the CDR3 reads CASSSPGDWDEQFF. The CDR3 coding sequence is TGTGCCAGCAGCTCCCCGGGAGATTGGGATGAGCAGTTCTTC.

The rearrangement uses TRBV7-2 and TRBJ2-2; D might be TRBD1 or TRBD2, each matching 5 bases. Germline V gene lookup returns CDR1 SGHTA and CDR2 FQGNSA. CDR3 length equals 17 residues. V lost 2 bases and J 6 bases, leaving 19 bases between the germline ends. DNA of the CDR3: TGTGCCAGCAGCTTAACACACCCAGGGAGAATCCCCGGGGAGCTGTTTTTT. This sequence encodes CASSLTHPGRIPGELFF.

The chain is built from TRBV4-2 and TRBJ1-3; 9 bases align to TRBD1. The length of the CDR3 is 17 residues. Germline V gene lookup returns CDR1 LGHNA and CDR2 YNFKEQ. The V segment lost 0 bases and the J segment 3 bases; nucleotides outside the gene matches: 6. The DNA for the CDR3 is TGTGCCAGCAGCCAAGATCACAGGGGGCCAGGTGGAAACACCATATATTTT. It codes for CASSQDHRGPGGNTIYF.

Regarding this clone: Being one base from a much bigger clone, this may be a read error. The chain carries TRBV11-2 and TRBJ1-3; D is uncertain. Germline CDR1 SGHAT, CDR2 FQNNGV. Trimming pared 4 bases from V and 2 bases from J, leaving 0 bases between. This CDR3 spans 11 amino acids. CDR3 residues: CASSSGNTIYF. The DNA of the CDR3 is TGTGCCAGCAGCTCTGGAAACACCATATATTTT.

The chain links TRBV19 to TRBJ2-5; D is possibly TRBD1 (5 bases). The germline CDR1 and CDR2 sequences are LNHDA and SQIVND (reference sequence). The CDR3 loop spans 13 amino acids. The ends were cut back, 5 bases at V and 8 bases at J, with 15 bases in the middle. CDR3 sequence (DNA): TGTGCCAGTAGTCTAAAGACAGCATCTACCCAGTACTTC. It yields the protein CASSLKTASTQYF. Complete variable domain (other parts from reference TRBV19 and TRBJ2-5): DGGITQSPKYLFRKEGQNVTLSCEQNLNHDAMYWYRQDPGQGLRLIYYSQIVNDFQKGDIAEGYSVSREKKESFPLTVTSAQKNPTAFYLCASSLKTASTQYFGPGTRLLVL.

This chain joins TRBV15 and TRBJ1-2; possible D gene TRBD1, 6 bases. V was clipped by 0 bases and J by 2 bases, with 16 bases between them. This CDR3 comprises 17 residues. CDR1 is LNHNV, CDR2 YYDKDF, per germline (reference sequence). This chain's CDR3 is CATSREEGVRGNYGYTF. CDR3 DNA sequence: TGTGCCACCAGCAGAGAAGAAGGCGTCAGGGGCAACTATGGCTACACCTTC.

The chain joins TRBV6-5 to TRBJ2-3, with unresolved D. From germline, CDR1 is MNHEY and CDR2 SVGAGI. V lost 0 bases, J lost 1 base, and 5 bases lay in between. CDR3 size: 14 residues. CDR3 nucleotides: TGTGCCAGCAGTTACTCCCGGGGCACAGATACGCAGTATTTT. Protein: CASSYSRGTDTQYF.

The genes are TRBV5-4 and TRBJ2-2; D remains unclear. Germline CDR1 is SGHNT and CDR2 is YYREEE (reference sequence). Deletions cut 4 bases from V and 6 bases from J, with 10 bases between. This CDR3 has 13 residues. CDR3 sequence (DNA): TGTGCCAGCAGCGCTAAAATGTCCGGGGAGCTGTTTTTT. This translates into CASSAKMSGELFF. The full variable domain, in which reference TRBV5-4 and TRBJ2-2 provide the parts outside the CDR3, is ETGVTQSPTHLIKTRGQQVTLRCSSQSGHNTVSWYQQALGQGPQFIFQYYREEENGRGNFPPRFSGLQFPNYSSELNVNALELDDSALYLCASSAKMSGELFFGEGSRLTVL.

The chain combines TRBV2 with TRBJ1-4; tentative D call: TRBD1 (6 bases). Germline V gene data show CDR1 as SNHLY and CDR2 as FYNNEI. This CDR3 is 15 amino acids long. Trimming pared 2 bases from V and 0 bases from J, leaving 7 bases between. CDR3 residues: CASSEWTATNEKLFF. CDR3 coding DNA: TGTGCCAGCAGTGAATGGACAGCAACTAATGAAAAACTGTTTTTT. The full variable domain, rest sourced from reference TRBV2 and TRBJ1-4, is EPEVTQTPSHQVTQMGQEVILRCVPISNHLYFYWYRQILGQKVEFLVSFYNNEISEKSEIFDDQFSVERPDGSNFTLKIRSTKLEDSAMYFCASSEWTATNEKLFFGSGTQLSVL.

The chain carries TRBV19 and TRBJ2-3, with 10 bases matching TRBD2. After removal of 2 bases from V and 4 bases from J, the junction contained 6 bases not matched to a gene. This CDR3 has 16 residues. The germline gives CDR1 LNHDA, CDR2 SQIVND (reference sequence). The CDR3 protein is CASSIRIAGGPDTQYF. DNA for the CDR3: TGTGCCAGTAGTATACGAATAGCGGGAGGTCCAGATACGCAGTATTTT.

J is TRBJ2-5 and V is TRBV6-5; possible D gene TRBD1, 6 bases. This CDR3 contains 13 residues. The germline V gene encodes CDR1 MNHEY and CDR2 SVGAGI. Trimming cost V 6 bases and J 5 bases, with 13 bases left between them. CDR3 region: CASRMTGRETQYF. CDR3 sequence (DNA): TGTGCCAGCAGAATGACAGGACGGGAGACCCAGTACTTC.

The V and J genes are TRBV27 and TRBJ2-1, with TRBD2 identical over 7 bases. Germline V lookup: CDR1 MNHEY, CDR2 SMNVEV (reference sequence). V lost 6 bases and J lost 7; bases outside the gene matches: 9. The CDR3 runs to 14 residues. Here the CDR3 reads CASRSPLARNEQFF. CDR3 DNA: TGTGCCAGCAGATCCCCACTAGCGAGGAATGAGCAGTTCTTC.

This sequence joins TRBV5-4 and TRBJ1-2; possible D gene TRBD1, 6 bases. CDR1 SGHNT and CDR2 YYREEE come from the germline V gene (reference sequence). The CDR3 spans 19 residues. V was trimmed by 2 bases and J by 5 bases, leaving 28 bases between them. CDR3 DNA sequence: TGTGCCAGCAGCTTTCGGTTCGATAGTTGGGCAGGGGAAAGGTATGGCTACACCTTC. Its translation: CASSFRFDSWAGERYGYTF.

The gene calls are TRBV27 and TRBJ2-7; TRBD1 aligns across 11 bases. V shed 6 bases, J shed 0 bases, and the junction held 1 base outside the gene matches. Germline CDR1 reads MNHEY; CDR2 reads SMNVEV (reference sequence). The CDR3 sequence is 14 residues long. The CDR3 here is CASRGTGGSYEQYF. The CDR3 nucleotides read TGTGCCAGCAGGGGGACAGGGGGCTCCTACGAGCAGTACTTC.

This clone was recorded once. This chain connects TRBV7-2 to TRBJ1-1; D call uncertain. Deletions cut 5 bases from V and 1 base from J, with 11 bases between. From germline, CDR1 is SGHTA and CDR2 FQGNSA. The CDR3 is 14 amino acids. The DNA for the CDR3 is TGTGCCAGCAGCCCCCCTTTGCGGAACACTGAAGCTTTCTTT. It specifies CASSPPLRNTEAFF.

This clone has only one observation. The gene calls are TRBV29-1 and TRBJ1-2; D gene unclear. Germline CDR1 and CDR2: SQVTM and ANQGSEA. Trimming left V 4 bases short and J 2 bases short, with 8 bases between. CDR3 size: 12 residues. The DNA of the CDR3 is TGCAGCGTTGGAGATTTAAACTATGGCTACACCTTC. Encoded protein: CSVGDLNYGYTF.

This clone was counted once. The V and J genes are TRBV9 and TRBJ2-1, with TRBD1 as a possible D gene (6 bases). The CDR3 is 15 residues long. Germline CDR1 reads SGDLS; CDR2 reads YYNGEE. V shed 4 bases and J shed 4 bases, with 15 bases lying between them. The CDR3 region has the DNA TGTGCCAGCAGCCCCCGGGACATGGATTACAATGAGCAGTTCTTC. Amino acids: CASSPRDMDYNEQFF.